This TCR beta chain was identified in a study of Ad26.COV2.S vaccination and SARS-CoV-2 variants. Documented treatment: over 15 received Ad26.COV2.S at low or high dose, single or two shots; about five received placebo; per-sample allocation not given. Sampling was performed 63 days after the first vaccine or placebo injection. V lost 5 bases, J lost 3 bases, and 5 bases lay in between. The CDR3 length is 11 residues. The germline V gene has CDR1 MGHRA and CDR2 YSYEKL. Sequencing used immunoSEQ multiplex PCR; TCRdb keeps in-frame clones, though not all of them. The table shows 350,000 to 400,000 clones, with roughly nine tenths occurring only once. This clone was detected only a few times.

This chain joins TRBV4-1 and TRBJ2-7; D unresolved. Sequenced material: peripheral blood, taken in a trial of Ad26.COV2.S vaccine versus placebo. The TCR comes from a person between 18 and 65 years old who received the Ad26.COV2.S COVID-19 vaccine or a placebo. CDR3 in amino acids: CASSNFYEQYF. The CDR3, as DNA: TGCGCCAGCAGCAACTTCTACGAGCAGTACTTC.